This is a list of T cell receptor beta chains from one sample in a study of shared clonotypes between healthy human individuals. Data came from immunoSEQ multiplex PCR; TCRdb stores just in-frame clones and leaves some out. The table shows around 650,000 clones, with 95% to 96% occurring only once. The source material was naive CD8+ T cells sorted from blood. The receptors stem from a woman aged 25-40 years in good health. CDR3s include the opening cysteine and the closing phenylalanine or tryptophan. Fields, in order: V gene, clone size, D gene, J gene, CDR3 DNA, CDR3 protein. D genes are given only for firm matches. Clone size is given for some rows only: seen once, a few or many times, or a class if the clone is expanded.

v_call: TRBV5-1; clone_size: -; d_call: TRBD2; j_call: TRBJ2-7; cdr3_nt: TGCGCCAGCAGCTTGAGCGGGAGCACGGACGAGCAGTACTTC; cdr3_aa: CASSLSGSTDEQYF
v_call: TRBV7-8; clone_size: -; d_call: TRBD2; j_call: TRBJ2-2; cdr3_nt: TGTGCCAGCAGAGGACTAGCGGGAGTGGGGGACACCGGGGAGCTGTTTTTT; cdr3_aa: CASRGLAGVGDTGELFF
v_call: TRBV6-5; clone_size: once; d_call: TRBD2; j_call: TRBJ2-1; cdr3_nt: TGTGCCAGCAGCTCCCGTAGCGGGGCCTACAATGAGCAGTTCTTC; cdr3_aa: CASSSRSGAYNEQFF
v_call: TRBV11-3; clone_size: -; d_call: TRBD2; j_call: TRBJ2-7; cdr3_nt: TGTGCCAGCAGCGATAGCGGGAGTCTAGGCGAGCAGTACTTC; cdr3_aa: CASSDSGSLGEQYF
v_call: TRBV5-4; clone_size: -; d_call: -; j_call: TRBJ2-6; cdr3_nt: TGTGCCAGCAGCTGGGTCTCTGGGGCCAACGTCCTGACTTTC; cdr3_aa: CASSWVSGANVLTF
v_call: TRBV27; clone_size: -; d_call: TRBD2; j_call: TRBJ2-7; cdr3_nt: TGTGCCAGCAGTTTAGTGGGCGGGAGGGGCGAGCAGTACTTC; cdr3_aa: CASSLVGGRGEQYF
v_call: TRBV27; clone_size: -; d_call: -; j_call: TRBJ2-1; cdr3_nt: TGTGCCAGCAGTCCCCTCGGGAATGAGCAGTTCTTC; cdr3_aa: CASSPLGNEQFF
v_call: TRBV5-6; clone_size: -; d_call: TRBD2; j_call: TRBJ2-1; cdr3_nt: TGTGCCAGCAGCTTGGTGGGACTAGCGGGAGGGTACAATGAGCAGTTCTTC; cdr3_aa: CASSLVGLAGGYNEQFF
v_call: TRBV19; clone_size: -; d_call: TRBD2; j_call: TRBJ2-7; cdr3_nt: TGTGCCAGTAGTCCCGGGTCGGGAGGGTACGAGCAGTACTTC; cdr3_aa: CASSPGSGGYEQYF
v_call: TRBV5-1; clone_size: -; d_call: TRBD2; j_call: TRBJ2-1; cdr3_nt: TGCGCCAGCAGCTTGTGGTTGGGAGGGTGGAATGAGCAGTTCTTC; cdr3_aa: CASSLWLGGWNEQFF
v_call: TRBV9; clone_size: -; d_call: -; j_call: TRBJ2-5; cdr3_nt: TGTGCCAGCAGCGTATCCGAAGAGACCCAGTACTTC; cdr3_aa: CASSVSEETQYF
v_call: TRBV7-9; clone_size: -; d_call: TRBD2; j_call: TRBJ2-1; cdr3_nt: TGTGCCAGCAGTCCGGGACTAGTTGGGAATGAGCAGTTCTTC; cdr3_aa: CASSPGLVGNEQFF
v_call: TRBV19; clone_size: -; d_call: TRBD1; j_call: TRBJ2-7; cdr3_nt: TGTGCCACCGTCGACAGGGGAGGCAACGAGCAGTACTTC; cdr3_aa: CATVDRGGNEQYF
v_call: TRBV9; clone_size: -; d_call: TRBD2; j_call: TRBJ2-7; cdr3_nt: TGTGCCAGCAGCGGGACTAGCGGGGTCCACGAGCAGTACTTC; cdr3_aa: CASSGTSGVHEQYF
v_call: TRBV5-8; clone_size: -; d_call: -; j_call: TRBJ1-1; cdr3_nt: TGTGCCAGCAGCTTATCGGTGGGCATTGGCTCTGAAGCTTTCTTT; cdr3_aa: CASSLSVGIGSEAFF
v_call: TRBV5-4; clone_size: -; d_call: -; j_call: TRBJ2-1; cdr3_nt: TGTGCCAGCAGTATTGGAGCGTCCCACAATGAGCAGTTCTTC; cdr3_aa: CASSIGASHNEQFF
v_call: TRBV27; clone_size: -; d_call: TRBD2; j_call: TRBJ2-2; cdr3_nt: TGTGCCAGGGGAGGGTTCACCGGGGAGCTGTTTTTT; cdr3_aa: CARGGFTGELFF
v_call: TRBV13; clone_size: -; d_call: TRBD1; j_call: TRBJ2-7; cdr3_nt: TGTGCCAGCACGGTGGGACAGGGCTACGAGCAGTACTTC; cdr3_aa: CASTVGQGYEQYF
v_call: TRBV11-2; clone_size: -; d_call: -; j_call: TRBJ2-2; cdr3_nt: TGTGCCAGCAGCTTAGGACTACCCGGGGAGCTGTTTTTT; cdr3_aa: CASSLGLPGELFF
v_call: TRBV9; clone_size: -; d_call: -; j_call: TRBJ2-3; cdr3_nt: TGTGCCAGCAGCCAAATGGGGGATACGCAGTATTTT; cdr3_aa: CASSQMGDTQYF
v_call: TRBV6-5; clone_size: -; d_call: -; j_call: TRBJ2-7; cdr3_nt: TGTGCCAGCAGTGAGACCATAAGCTCCTACGAGCAGTACTTC; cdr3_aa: CASSETISSYEQYF
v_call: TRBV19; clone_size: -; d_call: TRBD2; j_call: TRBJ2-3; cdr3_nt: TGTGCCAGTAGACGACTAGCGGGGGGGGATACGCAGTATTTT; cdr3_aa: CASRRLAGGDTQYF
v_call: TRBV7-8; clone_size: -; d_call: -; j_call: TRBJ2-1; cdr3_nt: TGTGCCAGCAGCTTAGGGTCACGCCTAGCCTACAATGAGCAGTTCTTC; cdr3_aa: CASSLGSRLAYNEQFF
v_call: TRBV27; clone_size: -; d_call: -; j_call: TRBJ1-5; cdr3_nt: TGTGCCAGCAGTTTATATGGGGGGTTCAATCAGCCCCAGCATTTT; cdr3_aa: CASSLYGGFNQPQHF
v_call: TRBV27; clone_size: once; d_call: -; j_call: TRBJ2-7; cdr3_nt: TGTGCCAGCAGTGCCGGACTAAGCTACGAGCAGTACTTC; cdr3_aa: CASSAGLSYEQYF
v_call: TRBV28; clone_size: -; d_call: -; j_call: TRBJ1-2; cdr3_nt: TGTGCCAGCAGTTTAATCTCAGGGGACGGCTATGGCTACACCTTC; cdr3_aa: CASSLISGDGYGYTF
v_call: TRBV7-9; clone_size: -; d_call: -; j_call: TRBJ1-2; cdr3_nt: TGTGCCAGCGGCCCACAGGGAGCTAACTATGGCTACACCTTC; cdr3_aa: CASGPQGANYGYTF
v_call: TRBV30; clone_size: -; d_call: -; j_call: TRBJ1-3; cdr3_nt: TGTGCCTGGAGTGAGGCAATCCACACCATATATTTT; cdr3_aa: CAWSEAIHTIYF
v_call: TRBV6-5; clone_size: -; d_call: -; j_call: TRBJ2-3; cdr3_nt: TGTGCCAGCAGTGGCGGGCATAGGGCAGATACGCAGTATTTT; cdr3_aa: CASSGGHRADTQYF
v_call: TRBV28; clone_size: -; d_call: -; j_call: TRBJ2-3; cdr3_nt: TGTGCCAGCATCTCGGTTGATCTATCTAGCACAGATACGCAGTATTTT; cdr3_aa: CASISVDLSSTDTQYF
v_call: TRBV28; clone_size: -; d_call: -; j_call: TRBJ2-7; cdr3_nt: TGTGCCAGCAGTTCCGGGACTGGCGGCCACGAGCAGTACTTC; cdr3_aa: CASSSGTGGHEQYF
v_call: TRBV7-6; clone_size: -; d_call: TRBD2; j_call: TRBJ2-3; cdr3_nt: TGTGCCAGCAGCTCCTGGTTAGCGGGAAGCACAGATACGCAGTATTTT; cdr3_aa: CASSSWLAGSTDTQYF
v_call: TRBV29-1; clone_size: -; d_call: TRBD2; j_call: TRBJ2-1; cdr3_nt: TGCAGCGTTTCAGATAGCGGGAGGCGGGGGTATGAGCAGTTCTTC; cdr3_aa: CSVSDSGRRGYEQFF
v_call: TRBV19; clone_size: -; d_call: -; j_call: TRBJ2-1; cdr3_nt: TGTGCCAGTAGTATTGCAGGGGCGACCTACAATGAGCAGTTCTTC; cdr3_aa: CASSIAGATYNEQFF